This TCR beta chain was retrieved from a study of early stage breast cancer tumors. Germline V gene lookup returns CDR1 GTSNPN and CDR2 SVGIG (reference sequence). This CDR3 comprises 14 residues. V was cut by 0 bases and J by 3 bases, with 9 bases left in between. Here immunoSEQ multiplex PCR was the method, and the copy in TCRdb shows in-frame clones only, minus some. The sample records more than 65,000 clones, approximately 84% being singletons. The chain carries TRBV30 and TRBJ1-5; the D is unclear. The receptor was derived from a person aged 40-50 years with breast cancer. Source material: blood. CDR3 bases: TGTGCCTGGAGTGTACACGGTAACAATCAGCCCCAGCATTTT. Translating it yields CAWSVHGNNQPQHF. The full variable domain, its missing parts supplied by reference TRBV30 and TRBJ1-5, is SQTIHQWPATLVQPVGSPLSLECTVEGTSNPNLYWYRQAAGRGLQLLFYSVGIGQISSEVPQNLSASRPQDRQFILSSKKLLLSDSGFYLCAWSVHGNNQPQHFGDGTRLSIL.